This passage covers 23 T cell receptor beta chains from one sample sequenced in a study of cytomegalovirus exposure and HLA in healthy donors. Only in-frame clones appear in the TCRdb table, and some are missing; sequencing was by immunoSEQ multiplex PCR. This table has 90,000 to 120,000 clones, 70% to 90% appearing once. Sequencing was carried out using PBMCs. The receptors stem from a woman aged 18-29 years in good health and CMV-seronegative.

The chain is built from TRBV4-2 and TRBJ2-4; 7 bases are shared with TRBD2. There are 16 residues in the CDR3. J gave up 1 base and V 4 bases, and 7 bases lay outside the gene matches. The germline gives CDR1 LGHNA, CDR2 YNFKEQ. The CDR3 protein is CASSLTTSSAKNIQYF. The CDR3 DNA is TGTGCCAGCAGCCTTACGACTAGCTCGGCCAAAAACATTCAGTACTTC.

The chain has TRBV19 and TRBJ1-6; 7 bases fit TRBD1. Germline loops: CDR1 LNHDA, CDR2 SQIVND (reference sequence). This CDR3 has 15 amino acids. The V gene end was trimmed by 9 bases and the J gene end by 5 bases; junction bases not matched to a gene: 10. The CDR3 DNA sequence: TGTGCCAGCTCCTTGGGGACAGCTAATAATTCACCCCTCCACTTT. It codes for CASSLGTANNSPLHF.

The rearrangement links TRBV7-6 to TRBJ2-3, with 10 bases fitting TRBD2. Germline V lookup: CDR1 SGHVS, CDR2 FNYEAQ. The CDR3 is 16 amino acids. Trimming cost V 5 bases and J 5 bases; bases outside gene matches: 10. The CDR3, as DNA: TGTGCCAGCAGCGTAAGGCAAGCGGGGGGGGGAGATACGCAGTATTTT. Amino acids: CASSVRQAGGGDTQYF.

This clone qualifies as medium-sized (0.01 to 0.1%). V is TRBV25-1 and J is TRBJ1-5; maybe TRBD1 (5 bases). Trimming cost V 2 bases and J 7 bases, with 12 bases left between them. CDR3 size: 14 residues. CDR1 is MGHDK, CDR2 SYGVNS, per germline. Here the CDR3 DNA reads TGTGCCAGCAGTGAAATACAGGAATCACAGCCCCAGCATTTT. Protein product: CASSEIQESQPQHF. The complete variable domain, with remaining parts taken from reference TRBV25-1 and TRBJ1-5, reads EADIYQTPRYLVIGTGKKITLECSQTMGHDKMYWYQQDPGMELHLIHYSYGVNSTEKGDLSSESTVSRIRTEHFPLTLESARPSHTSQYLCASSEIQESQPQHFGDGTRLSIL.

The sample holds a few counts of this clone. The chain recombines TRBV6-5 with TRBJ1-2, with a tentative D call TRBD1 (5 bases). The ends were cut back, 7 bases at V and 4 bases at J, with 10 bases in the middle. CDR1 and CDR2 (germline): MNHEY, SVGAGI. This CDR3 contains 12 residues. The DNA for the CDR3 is TGTGCCAGCACCCAGGGCAGCTATGGCTACACCTTC. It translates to CASTQGSYGYTF.

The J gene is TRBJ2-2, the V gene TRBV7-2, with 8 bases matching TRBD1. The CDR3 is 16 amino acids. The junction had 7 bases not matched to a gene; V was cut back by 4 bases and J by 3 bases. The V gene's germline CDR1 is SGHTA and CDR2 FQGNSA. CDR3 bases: TGTGCCAGCAGCTCTAGAGCAGGGGGCTACACCGGGGAGCTGTTTTTT. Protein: CASSSRAGGYTGELFF.

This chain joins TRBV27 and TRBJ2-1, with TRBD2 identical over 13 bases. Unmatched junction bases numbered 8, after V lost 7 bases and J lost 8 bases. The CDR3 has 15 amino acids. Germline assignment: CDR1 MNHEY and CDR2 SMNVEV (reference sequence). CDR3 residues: CASTLGTSGEDEQFF. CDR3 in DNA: TGTGCCAGCACCTTGGGGACTAGCGGGGAAGATGAGCAGTTCTTC.

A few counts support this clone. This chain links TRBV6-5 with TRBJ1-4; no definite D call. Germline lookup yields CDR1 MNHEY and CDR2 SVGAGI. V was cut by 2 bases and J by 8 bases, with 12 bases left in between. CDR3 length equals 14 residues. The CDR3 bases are TGTGCCAGCAGTTACCGGGGATCTAGCGAAAAACTGTTTTTT. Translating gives CASSYRGSSEKLFF.

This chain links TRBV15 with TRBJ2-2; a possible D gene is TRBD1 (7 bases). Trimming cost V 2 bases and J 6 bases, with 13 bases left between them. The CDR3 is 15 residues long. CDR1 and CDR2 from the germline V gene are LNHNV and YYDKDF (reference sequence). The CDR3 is CATSRSGDSAGELFF. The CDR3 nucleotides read TGTGCCACCAGCAGATCGGGGGACAGTGCCGGGGAGCTGTTTTTT. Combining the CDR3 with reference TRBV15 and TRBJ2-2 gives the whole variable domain DAMVIQNPRYQVTQFGKPVTLSCSQTLNHNVMYWYQQKSSQAPKLLFHYYDKDFNNEADTPDNFQSRRPNTSFCFLDIRSPGLGDTAMYLCATSRSGDSAGELFFGEGSRLTVL.

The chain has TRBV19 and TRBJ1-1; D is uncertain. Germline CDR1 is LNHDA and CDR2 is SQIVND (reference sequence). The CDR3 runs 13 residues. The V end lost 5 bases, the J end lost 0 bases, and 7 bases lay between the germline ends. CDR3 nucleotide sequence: TGTGCCAGTAGTCCCGGTGTGAACACTGAAGCTTTCTTT. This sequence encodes CASSPGVNTEAFF.

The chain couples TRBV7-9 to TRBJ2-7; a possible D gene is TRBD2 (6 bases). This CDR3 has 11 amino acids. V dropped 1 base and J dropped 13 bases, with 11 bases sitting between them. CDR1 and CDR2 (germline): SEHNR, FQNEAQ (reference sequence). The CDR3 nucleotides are TGTGCCAGCAGCTTAGGCGGGAATAGTTACTTC. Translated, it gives CASSLGGNSYF.

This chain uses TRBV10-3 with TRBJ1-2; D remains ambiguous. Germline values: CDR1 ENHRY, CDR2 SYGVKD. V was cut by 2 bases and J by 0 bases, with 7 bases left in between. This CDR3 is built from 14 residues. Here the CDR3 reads CAISENTANYGYTF. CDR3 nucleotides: TGTGCCATCAGTGAGAACACAGCTAACTATGGCTACACCTTC.

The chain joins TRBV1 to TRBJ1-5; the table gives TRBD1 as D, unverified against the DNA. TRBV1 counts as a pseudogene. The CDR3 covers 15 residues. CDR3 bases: TGCACCAGCAGCCACATAGACAGATACAATCAGCCCCAGCATTTT. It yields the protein CTSSHIDRYNQPQHF.

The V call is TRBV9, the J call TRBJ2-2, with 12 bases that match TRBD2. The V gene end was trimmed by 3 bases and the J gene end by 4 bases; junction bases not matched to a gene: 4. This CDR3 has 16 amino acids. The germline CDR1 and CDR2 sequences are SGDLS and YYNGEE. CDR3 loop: CASSALAGGPTGELFF. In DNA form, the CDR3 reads TGTGCCAGCAGCGCCCTAGCGGGGGGGCCCACCGGGGAGCTGTTTTTT.

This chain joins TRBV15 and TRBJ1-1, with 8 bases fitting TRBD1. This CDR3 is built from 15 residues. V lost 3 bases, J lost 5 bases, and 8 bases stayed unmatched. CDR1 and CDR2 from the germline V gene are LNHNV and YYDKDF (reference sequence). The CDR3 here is CATSRDRATGTEAFF. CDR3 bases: TGTGCCACCAGCAGGGACAGGGCAACCGGTACTGAAGCTTTCTTT. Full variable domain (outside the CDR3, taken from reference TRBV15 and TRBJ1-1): DAMVIQNPRYQVTQFGKPVTLSCSQTLNHNVMYWYQQKSSQAPKLLFHYYDKDFNNEADTPDNFQSRRPNTSFCFLDIRSPGLGDTAMYLCATSRDRATGTEAFFGQGTRLTVV.

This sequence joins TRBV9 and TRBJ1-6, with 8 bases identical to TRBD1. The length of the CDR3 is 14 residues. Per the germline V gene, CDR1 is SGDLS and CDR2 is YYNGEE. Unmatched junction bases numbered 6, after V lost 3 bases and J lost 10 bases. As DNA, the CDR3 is TGTGCCAGCAGCGCCGGGACAGGCGGGTCACCCCTCCACTTT. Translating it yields CASSAGTGGSPLHF.

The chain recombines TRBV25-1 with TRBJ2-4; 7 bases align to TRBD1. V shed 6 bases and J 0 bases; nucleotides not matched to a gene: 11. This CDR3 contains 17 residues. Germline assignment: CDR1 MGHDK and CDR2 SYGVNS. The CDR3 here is CASSPTRDRIAKNIQYF. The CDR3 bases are TGTGCCAGCAGCCCAACCCGGGACAGAATAGCCAAAAACATTCAGTACTTC.

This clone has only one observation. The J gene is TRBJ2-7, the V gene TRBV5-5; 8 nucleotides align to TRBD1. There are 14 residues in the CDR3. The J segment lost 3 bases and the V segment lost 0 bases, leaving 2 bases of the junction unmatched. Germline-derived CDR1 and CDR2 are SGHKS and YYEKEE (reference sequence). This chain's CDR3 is CASSLAGQGYEQYF. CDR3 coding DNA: TGTGCCAGCAGCTTGGCAGGACAGGGCTACGAGCAGTACTTC.

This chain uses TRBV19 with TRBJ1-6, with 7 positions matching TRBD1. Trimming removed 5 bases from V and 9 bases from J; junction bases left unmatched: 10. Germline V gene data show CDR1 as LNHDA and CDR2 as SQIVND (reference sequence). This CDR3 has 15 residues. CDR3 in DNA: TGTGCCAGTAGTCCCACCGGGACAGCTTCTTCACCCCTCCACTTT. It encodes CASSPTGTASSPLHF.

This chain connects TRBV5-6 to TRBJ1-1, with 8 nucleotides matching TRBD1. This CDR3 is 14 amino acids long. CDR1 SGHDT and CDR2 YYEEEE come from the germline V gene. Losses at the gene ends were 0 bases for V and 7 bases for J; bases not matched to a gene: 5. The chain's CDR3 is CASSLGTGKYEAFF. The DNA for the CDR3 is TGTGCCAGCAGCTTGGGGACAGGGAAATATGAAGCTTTCTTT. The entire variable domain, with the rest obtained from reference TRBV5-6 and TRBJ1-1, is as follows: DAGVTQSPTHLIKTRGQQVTLRCSPKSGHDTVSWYQQALGQGPQFIFQYYEEEERQRGNFPDRFSGHQFPNYSSELNVNALLLGDSALYLCASSLGTGKYEAFFGQGTRLTVV.

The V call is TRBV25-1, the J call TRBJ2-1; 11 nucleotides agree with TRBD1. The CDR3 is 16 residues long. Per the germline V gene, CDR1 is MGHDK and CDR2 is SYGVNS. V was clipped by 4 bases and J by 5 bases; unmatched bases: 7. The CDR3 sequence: CASSVAGTGGNNEQFF. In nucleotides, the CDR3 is TGTGCCAGCAGTGTCGCCGGGACAGGGGGGAACAATGAGCAGTTCTTC.

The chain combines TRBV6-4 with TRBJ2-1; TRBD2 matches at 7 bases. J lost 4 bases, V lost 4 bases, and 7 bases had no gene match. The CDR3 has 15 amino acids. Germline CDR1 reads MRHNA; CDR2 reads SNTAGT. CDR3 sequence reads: CASSVLGGTYNEQFF. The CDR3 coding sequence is TGTGCCAGCAGTGTGTTGGGGGGGACTTACAATGAGCAGTTCTTC.

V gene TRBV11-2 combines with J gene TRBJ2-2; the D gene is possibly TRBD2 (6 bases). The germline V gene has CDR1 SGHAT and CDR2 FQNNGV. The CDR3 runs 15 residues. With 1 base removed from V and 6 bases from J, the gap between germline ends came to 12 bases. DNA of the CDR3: TGTGCCAGCAGCTTAGTTGGGGGGAGTCCCGGGGAGCTGTTTTTT. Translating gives CASSLVGGSPGELFF.